A single sample gave rise to the 16 T cell receptor beta chains below, sequenced in a study of blood T cell repertoires in COVID-19. The repertoire was sequenced with immunoSEQ multiplex PCR; TCRdb's copy has only in-frame clones and lacks some. The data contain approximately 400,000 clones, more than 75% of them singletons. Material for sequencing was PBMCs or T cells enriched from blood (not recorded which). All receptors come from a woman aged 18 to 35 who had recovered from COVID-19.

This chain links TRBV5-8 with TRBJ1-3; 8 bases fit TRBD1. Germline V CDR1 and CDR2: SGHTS, YDEGEE. V gave up 3 bases and J gave up 3 bases; unmatched junction bases: 11. The CDR3 has 17 amino acids. The CDR3 bases are TGTGCCAGCAGCTGGGCGTTCGGACAGGGTCATGGAAACACCATATATTTT. Amino acid sequence: CASSWAFGQGHGNTIYF.

The CDR3, as DNA: TGCGCCAGCAGCCAAAGCTCAGGGGTACAGCCCCAGCATTTT. Encoded protein: CASSQSSGVQPQHF. This sequence joins TRBV4-1 and TRBJ1-5; D is perhaps TRBD1 (6 bases). Germline loops: CDR1 MGHRA, CDR2 YSYEKL. The CDR3 extends over 14 amino acids. V gave up 2 bases and J gave up 7 bases, with 12 bases separating them.

The rearrangement links TRBV28 to TRBJ2-1; 11 bases are shared with TRBD2. Unmatched junction bases numbered 4, after V lost 2 bases and J lost 10 bases. CDR3 size: 14 residues. The germline V gene encodes CDR1 MDHEN and CDR2 SYDVKM. CDR3 coding DNA: TGTGCCAGCAGTTTAGTAGCGGGGGGGAACGAGCAGTTCTTC. Translation gives CASSLVAGGNEQFF.

Remarks on this clone: Other DNA sequences in this sample translate to the same CDR3. The chain links TRBV5-1 to TRBJ1-1; possibly TRBD1 for D (5 bases). Germline-derived CDR1 and CDR2 are SGHRS and YFSETQ. The V end was cut by 4 bases, the J end by 2 bases, with 12 bases between. This CDR3 spans 14 amino acids. CDR3 sequence reads: CASSPTGVNTEAFF. The DNA of the CDR3 is TGCGCCAGCAGCCCTACAGGAGTAAACACTGAAGCTTTCTTT.

The chain has TRBV12-5 and TRBJ2-7; D is unresolved. Between the trimmed V and J ends, which lost 3 bases and 3 bases, there was a span of 6 bases. The CDR3 length is 12 residues. Germline assignment: CDR1 LGHNT and CDR2 FRNRAP. CDR3 loop: CASGLSFYEQYF. The CDR3 DNA is TGTGCTAGTGGTTTATCATTCTACGAGCAGTACTTC.

This chain connects TRBV24-1 to TRBJ2-5; no clear D. The germline gives CDR1 KGHDR, CDR2 SFDVKD. Trimming cost V 10 bases and J 5 bases, with 10 bases left between them. The CDR3 sequence is 11 residues long. The CDR3 nucleotides are TGTGCCACTGGAGTCCATGAGACCCAGTACTTC. It codes for CATGVHETQYF.

The rearrangement joins TRBV27 to TRBJ2-2, with D maybe TRBD1 (6 bases). There are 14 residues in the CDR3. Per the germline V gene, CDR1 is MNHEY and CDR2 is SMNVEV (reference sequence). V lost 6 bases and J 4 bases, leaving 12 bases between the germline ends. As DNA, the CDR3 is TGTGCCAGCAGGGACAGTTTGAGCACCGGGGAGCTGTTTTTT. It codes for CASRDSLSTGELFF.

This clone appeared once. The chain joins TRBV10-3 to TRBJ1-2; D uncertain. V was clipped by 4 bases and J by 0 bases, with 6 bases between them. Germline-derived CDR1 and CDR2 are ENHRY and SYGVKD. The length of the CDR3 is 13 residues. CDR3 nucleotide sequence: TGTGCCATCAGTGGAACAGCTAACTATGGCTACACCTTC. Translating gives CAISGTANYGYTF.

The chain carries TRBV30 and TRBJ1-4; no reliable D call. Germline V gene lookup returns CDR1 GTSNPN and CDR2 SVGIG (reference sequence). The CDR3 has 13 amino acids. Trimming cost V 3 bases and J 7 bases, with 12 bases left between them. Here the CDR3 DNA reads TGTGCCTGGAGGGGAGGGCCGGGTGAAAAACTGTTTTTT. Translation gives CAWRGGPGEKLFF.

The rearrangement uses TRBV28 and TRBJ1-6; D perhaps matches TRBD1 (6 bases). The CDR3 is 13 amino acids. Germline CDR1 and CDR2: MDHEN and SYDVKM. Trimming shortened V by 4 bases and J by 7 bases, and 8 bases separated the two germline ends. This CDR3 reads CASSSDRNSPLHF. The CDR3 DNA sequence: TGTGCCAGCAGTTCCGACAGGAATTCACCCCTCCACTTT.

The chain is built from TRBV10-3 and TRBJ2-1, with D hard to call. Trimming cost V 6 bases and J 6 bases, with 15 bases left between them. The length of the CDR3 is 14 residues. Germline CDR1 reads ENHRY; CDR2 reads SYGVKD. The CDR3 bases are TGTGCCATCAGAGCTCCCGGAGACGGCAATGAGCAGTTCTTC. Residues: CAIRAPGDGNEQFF.

DNA of the CDR3: TGTGCCAGCAGCCCAGGGTGGACGTTTGCAGATACGCAGTATTTT. Amino acids: CASSPGWTFADTQYF. V gene TRBV7-2 combines with J gene TRBJ2-3; tentatively, D is TRBD1 (5 bases). The length of the CDR3 is 15 residues. The germline V gene has CDR1 SGHTA and CDR2 FQGNSA. Trimming cost V 5 bases and J 4 bases, with 16 bases left between them.

The chain links TRBV7-3 to TRBJ2-1, with 7 bases lining up with TRBD1. Trimming took 0 bases from V and 8 from J; bases not matched to a gene: 7. This CDR3 contains 15 residues. Germline values: CDR1 SGHTA, CDR2 FQGTGA. The CDR3 DNA reads as TGTGCCAGCAGCTTAACCACGACAGGGAGAGATGAGCAGTTCTTC. Residues: CASSLTTTGRDEQFF.

The rearrangement uses TRBV9 and TRBJ1-2; no reliable D call. The length of the CDR3 is 13 residues. CDR1 and CDR2 from the germline V gene are SGDLS and YYNGEE. Trimming stripped 4 bases from V and 8 bases from J, with 15 bases between. This CDR3 is CASSPREGYGYTF. CDR3 nucleotides: TGTGCCAGCAGCCCGAGGGAGGGATACGGCTACACCTTC.

The chain joins TRBV30 to TRBJ2-5, with 7 bases fitting TRBD1. The CDR3 loop spans 14 amino acids. Trimming at V came to 8 bases and at J to 1 base, leaving 10 bases not matched to a gene. Germline loops: CDR1 GTSNPN, CDR2 SVGIG (reference sequence). CDR3 in DNA: TGTGCCACATACAAAGGGGACAGCCAAGAGACCCAGTACTTC. Amino acids: CATYKGDSQETQYF. The full variable domain, in which reference TRBV30 and TRBJ2-5 provide the parts outside the CDR3, is SQTIHQWPATLVQPVGSPLSLECTVEGTSNPNLYWYRQAAGRGLQLLFYSVGIGQISSEVPQNLSASRPQDRQFILSSKKLLLSDSGFYLCATYKGDSQETQYFGPGTRLLVL.

This chain connects TRBV15 to TRBJ2-2, with D possibly being TRBD2 (5 bases). Trimming pared 3 bases from V and 0 bases from J, leaving 8 bases between. CDR3 length: 15 residues. Germline CDR1 is LNHNV and CDR2 is YYDKDF (reference sequence). CDR3: CATSRRASNTGELFF. CDR3 bases: TGTGCCACCAGCAGGAGGGCGTCGAACACCGGGGAGCTGTTTTTT.